The rows below give T cell receptor beta chains drawn from one sample of a study of blood T cell repertoires in COVID-19. The data were produced by immunoSEQ multiplex PCR, yet TCRdb's version contains in-frame clones alone and is incomplete. The table shows more than 300,000 clones, with around nine tenths occurring only once. Sequences were obtained from peripheral blood. The receptors were gathered from a woman in her 70s with COVID-19, enrolled during active disease. The CDR3 runs from the conserved cysteine through the conserved F or W. The D gene is left open where the match is weak. The size field is filled for only some rows; it gives once, few, many or a size class.

size: -; D: -; J: TRBJ1-5; V: TRBV19; CDR3: CASTSEPRSNQPQHF; DNA: TGTGCCAGTACCTCGGAGCCGAGGAGCAATCAGCCCCAGCATTTT
size: -; D: -; J: TRBJ1-2; V: TRBV19; CDR3: CASSIGGWGGYTF; DNA: TGTGCCAGTAGTATTGGAGGGTGGGGTGGCTACACCTTC
size: -; D: -; J: TRBJ1-2; V: TRBV6-5; CDR3: CASSPTGRAGYTF; DNA: TGTGCCAGCAGTCCCACGGGCAGGGCTGGCTACACCTTC
size: -; D: TRBD1; J: TRBJ2-7; V: TRBV12-3/TRBV12-4; CDR3: CASSPRTGSEQYF; DNA: TGTGCCAGCAGTCCCCGGACAGGGAGCGAGCAGTACTTC
size: few; D: -; J: TRBJ1-5; V: TRBV2; CDR3: CASRGEGVKPQHF; DNA: TGTGCCAGCAGGGGGGAGGGGGTGAAGCCCCAGCATTTT
size: -; D: -; J: TRBJ2-1; V: TRBV6-2/TRBV6-3; CDR3: CASSWASANEQFF; DNA: TGTGCCAGCAGTTGGGCGTCTGCCAATGAGCAGTTCTTC
size: few; D: -; J: TRBJ1-2; V: TRBV5-1; CDR3: CASSLYRENGYTF; DNA: TGCGCCAGCAGCTTGTACAGGGAAAACGGCTACACCTTC
size: -; D: -; J: TRBJ2-2; V: TRBV3-1/TRBV3-2; CDR3: CASSRQGTTGELFF; DNA: TGTGCCAGCAGCCGTCAGGGGACCACCGGGGAGCTGTTTTTT
size: -; D: -; J: TRBJ1-2; V: TRBV19; CDR3: CASKTNREYGYTF; DNA: TGTGCCAGTAAAACAAACAGGGAATATGGCTACACCTTC
size: -; D: TRBD1; J: TRBJ2-5; V: TRBV5-6; CDR3: CASSWTGTGRETQYF; DNA: TGTGCCAGCAGCTGGACCGGGACAGGGAGGGAGACCCAGTACTTC
size: -; D: TRBD2; J: TRBJ2-5; V: TRBV4-1; CDR3: CASSHGSGGAVETQYF; DNA: TGCGCCAGCAGCCATGGAAGCGGGGGGGCCGTGGAGACCCAGTACTTC
size: -; D: TRBD1; J: TRBJ2-1; V: TRBV30; CDR3: CAWSVYRGGPYNEQFF; DNA: TGTGCCTGGAGTGTATATCGAGGGGGCCCCTACAATGAGCAGTTCTTC
size: -; D: TRBD1; J: TRBJ1-3; V: TRBV5-1; CDR3: CASSDRQGGNTIYF; DNA: TGCGCCAGCAGCGACAGACAGGGTGGGAACACCATATATTTT
size: -; D: TRBD1; J: TRBJ1-4; V: TRBV2; CDR3: CASNYQGQAHEKLFF; DNA: TGTGCCAGCAACTACCAGGGACAGGCTCATGAAAAACTGTTTTTT
size: -; D: TRBD1; J: TRBJ2-7; V: TRBV15; CDR3: CATSRGPGQGLYEQYF; DNA: TGTGCCACCAGCAGGGGACCGGGACAGGGGCTGTACGAGCAGTACTTC
size: -; D: -; J: TRBJ1-1; V: TRBV6-5; CDR3: CASSYPPGSVFF; DNA: TGTGCCAGCAGTTACCCCCCAGGGTCTGTTTTCTTT
size: -; D: -; J: TRBJ1-1; V: TRBV10-1; CDR3: CASSVGSSGVSEAFF; DNA: TGCGCCAGCAGTGTAGGTTCGTCGGGGGTTTCTGAAGCTTTCTTT
size: -; D: -; J: TRBJ1-1; V: TRBV9; CDR3: CASSVAEGAGGNTEAFF; DNA: TGTGCCAGCAGCGTAGCGGAGGGAGCCGGGGGAAACACTGAAGCTTTCTTT
size: -; D: TRBD1; J: TRBJ1-1; V: TRBV4-1; CDR3: CASSPGQAINTEAFF; DNA: TGCGCCAGCAGCCCTGGACAGGCTATTAACACTGAAGCTTTCTTT
size: -; D: TRBD2; J: TRBJ2-5; V: TRBV24-1; CDR3: CATSDSSGVQETQYF; DNA: TGTGCCACCAGTGATAGTAGCGGGGTCCAAGAGACCCAGTACTTC
size: -; D: -; J: TRBJ1-1; V: TRBV5-6; CDR3: CASSSPTGLNTEAFF; DNA: TGTGCCAGCAGCTCCCCGACAGGATTGAACACTGAAGCTTTCTTT
size: -; D: TRBD1; J: TRBJ1-4; V: TRBV27; CDR3: CASSTEGAPNEKLFF; DNA: TGTGCCTCCTCCACTGAGGGGGCGCCTAATGAAAAACTGTTTTTT
size: -; D: -; J: TRBJ2-1; V: TRBV27; CDR3: CASSLVGGGREVKQFF; DNA: TGTGCCAGCAGTTTGGTTGGCGGGGGCCGGGAAGTGAAGCAGTTCTTC
size: -; D: -; J: TRBJ1-5; V: TRBV21-1; CDR3: CASSFLRDTVPNQPQHF; DNA: TGTGCCAGCAGCTTCCTGAGGGACACTGTCCCTAATCAGCCCCAGCATTTT
size: -; D: TRBD1; J: TRBJ1-2; V: TRBV2; CDR3: CASTNRGHGYTF; DNA: TGTGCCAGCACTAACAGGGGACATGGCTACACCTTC
size: -; D: TRBD2; J: TRBJ2-5; V: TRBV5-1; CDR3: CASSFPAGGAETQYF; DNA: TGCGCCAGCAGCTTCCCAGCGGGGGGAGCAGAGACCCAGTACTTC
size: -; D: TRBD2; J: TRBJ2-3; V: TRBV2; CDR3: CASSETSGATDTQYF; DNA: TGTGCCAGCAGTGAGACTAGCGGGGCCACAGATACGCAGTATTTT
size: -; D: -; J: TRBJ2-1; V: TRBV27; CDR3: CASSAPGYNEQFF; DNA: TGTGCCAGCAGTGCCCCCGGCTACAATGAGCAGTTCTTC
size: once; D: -; J: TRBJ1-1; V: TRBV3-1/TRBV3-2; CDR3: CASSQGDTEAFF; DNA: TGTGCCAGCAGCCAAGGAGATACTGAAGCTTTCTTT
size: -; D: TRBD1; J: TRBJ2-7; V: TRBV6-5; CDR3: CASSHGTGVFEQYF; DNA: TGTGCCAGCAGTCATGGGACAGGGGTGTTCGAGCAGTACTTC
size: few; D: -; J: TRBJ1-1; V: TRBV18; CDR3: CASSSLGSTEAFF; DNA: TGTGCCAGCTCAAGCCTAGGGAGCACTGAAGCTTTCTTT
size: -; D: -; J: TRBJ2-1; V: TRBV7-9; CDR3: CASSLEIGEQFF; DNA: TGTGCCAGCAGCTTGGAGATAGGTGAGCAGTTCTTC
size: -; D: TRBD1; J: TRBJ2-5; V: TRBV29-1; CDR3: CSVEGLDRVVETQYF; DNA: TGCAGCGTTGAGGGGCTGGACAGGGTGGTCGAGACCCAGTACTTC
size: -; D: TRBD1; J: TRBJ1-6; V: TRBV2; CDR3: CASSWTGVRGPLHF; DNA: TGTGCCAGCAGTTGGACAGGGGTCCGGGGACCCCTCCACTTT
size: -; D: TRBD1; J: TRBJ1-2; V: TRBV5-6; CDR3: CASSFNRGYYGYTF; DNA: TGTGCCAGCAGCTTCAACAGGGGCTACTATGGCTACACCTTC
size: -; D: -; J: TRBJ1-2; V: TRBV11-2; CDR3: CASSPPLQDKIF; DNA: TGTGCCAGCAGCCCCCCCCTCCAGGACAAGATCTTC
size: once; D: -; J: TRBJ1-2; V: TRBV9; CDR3: CASSPTYTGGNYGYTF; DNA: TGTGCCAGCAGCCCCACCTATACAGGTGGCAATTATGGCTACACCTTC
size: once; D: -; J: TRBJ1-1; V: TRBV6-9; CDR3: CASSYPARGPEAFF; DNA: TGTGCCAGCAGTTATCCCGCCAGGGGCCCTGAAGCTTTCTTT
size: -; D: TRBD2; J: TRBJ2-1; V: TRBV7-2; CDR3: CASSLSGTAYNEQFF; DNA: TGTGCCAGCAGCTTAAGCGGGACCGCCTACAATGAGCAGTTCTTC
size: -; D: -; J: TRBJ2-5; V: TRBV24-1; CDR3: CAIRGHQNGETQYF; DNA: TGTGCCATCAGAGGACACCAAAACGGCGAGACCCAGTACTTC
size: -; D: -; J: TRBJ1-6; V: TRBV5-5; CDR3: CASSFAQGRDNSPLHF; DNA: TGTGCCAGCAGCTTTGCACAGGGACGGGATAATTCACCCCTCCACTTT
size: few; D: -; J: TRBJ1-1; V: TRBV5-1; CDR3: CASSLDTGNTEAFF; DNA: TGCGCCAGCAGCTTGGATACAGGAAACACTGAAGCTTTCTTT
size: -; D: TRBD1; J: TRBJ1-3; V: TRBV24-1; CDR3: CATSDPPQGNTIYF; DNA: TGTGCCACCAGTGATCCTCCACAGGGGAACACCATATATTTT
size: -; D: TRBD2; J: TRBJ2-1; V: TRBV11-2; CDR3: CASSLTRTSGGYNEQFF; DNA: TGTGCCAGCAGCTTAACACGGACTAGCGGGGGTTACAATGAGCAGTTCTTC
size: -; D: -; J: TRBJ2-2; V: TRBV19; CDR3: CASSQGRNTGELFF; DNA: TGTGCCAGTTCCCAGGGGCGAAACACCGGGGAGCTGTTTTTT
size: -; D: TRBD1; J: TRBJ2-7; V: TRBV28; CDR3: CASTRDRVNSLNSYEQYF; DNA: TGTGCCAGCACCCGGGACAGGGTTAATTCCCTCAACTCCTACGAGCAGTACTTC
size: -; D: TRBD1; J: TRBJ1-1; V: TRBV9; CDR3: CASSVVDRGAEAFF; DNA: TGTGCCAGCAGCGTAGTAGACAGGGGCGCTGAAGCTTTCTTT
size: -; D: TRBD1; J: TRBJ1-2; V: TRBV5-1; CDR3: CASSPLSGGQGALGYTF; DNA: TGCGCCAGCAGCCCACTTTCCGGGGGACAGGGGGCGTTGGGCTACACCTTC
size: -; D: -; J: TRBJ2-3; V: TRBV5-1; CDR3: CASSLVGTDTQYF; DNA: TGCGCCAGCAGCTTGGTCGGCACAGATACGCAGTATTTT
size: few; D: TRBD1; J: TRBJ1-6; V: TRBV10-3; CDR3: CAISGDRGNSPLHF; DNA: TGTGCCATCAGTGGGGACAGGGGTAATTCACCCCTCCACTTT
size: -; D: -; J: TRBJ1-2; V: TRBV4-3; CDR3: CASSQESGPSNYGYTF; DNA: TGCGCCAGCAGCCAAGAATCCGGTCCTTCTAACTATGGCTACACCTTC
size: -; D: TRBD1; J: TRBJ2-7; V: TRBV24-1; CDR3: CATSDLRGGGQGYEQYF; DNA: TGTGCCACCAGTGATTTACGTGGTGGGGGACAGGGTTACGAGCAGTACTTC
size: -; D: TRBD1; J: TRBJ1-1; V: TRBV9; CDR3: CASSDGTGGNTEAFF; DNA: TGTGCCAGCAGCGACGGAACAGGGGGAAACACTGAAGCTTTCTTT
size: -; D: TRBD1; J: TRBJ1-2; V: TRBV28; CDR3: CASSYSDRANYGYTF; DNA: TGTGCCAGCAGTTATTCGGACAGGGCCAACTATGGCTACACCTTC